This TCR beta chain emerged from a study of beta chain features in type 1 diabetes. Study results and limitations: Patients and controls would share equally any PCR tilt toward shorter templates. Cells with high TCR expression could be over-represented by cDNA sequencing. Junctions at VDJ sites from type 1 diabetes patients had fewer insertions and more deletions.

Trimming stripped 4 bases from V and 0 bases from J, with 3 bases between. Germline loops: CDR1 GTSNPN, CDR2 SVGIG (reference sequence). The CDR3 totals 11 residues. This clone has only a few counts. Antigen specificity is unknown. The whole isolated RNA underwent reverse transcription, so sequencing captured expressed TCRB transcripts. Sequencing used immunoSEQ multiplex PCR; TCRdb keeps in-frame clones, though not all of them. The sample has around 240,000 clones, 55% to 70% seen once. Sequences were obtained from naive CD4+ T cells from blood. The receptor comes from a man aged 30-40 years in good health. The rearrangement links TRBV30 to TRBJ1-1; D gene ambiguous. CDR3 coding DNA: TGTGCCTGGAAGCTGAACACTGAAGCTTTCTTT. Protein product: CAWKLNTEAFF.